Listed below are T cell receptor beta chains from one sample, sequenced in a study of cytomegalovirus exposure and HLA in healthy donors. Measured with immunoSEQ multiplex PCR; TCRdb has only the in-frame clones, and not every one. The sample contains about 130,000 clones, about 82% of which appear only once. Sequenced sample: PBMCs. The receptors originated from a man aged 45-65 years in good health and CMV-seronegative. Each CDR3 is given with its conserved first and last residue.

j_gene,v_gene,CDR3aa
TRBJ1-1,TRBV4-1,CASSQESVVRLKGDTEAFF
TRBJ1-5,TRBV7-9,CASSPGGAQHF
TRBJ2-7,TRBV29-1,CSATGTEQYF
TRBJ2-1,TRBV4-2,CASSQDWRSGWGEQFF
TRBJ2-2,TRBV2,CASSAGLENTGELFF
TRBJ1-5,TRBV18,CASSPGTGGNQPQHF
TRBJ2-1,TRBV6-1,CASSDGGGNNEQFF
TRBJ1-2,TRBV13,CASSLGQGTEAF
TRBJ1-2,TRBV18,CASSPAGSGYTF
TRBJ1-5,TRBV6-6,CASSSPTGPGNQPQHF
TRBJ1-1,TRBV19,CASTRPESEGTEAFF
TRBJ1-1,TRBV19,CASNSAVSGYAEAFF
TRBJ2-3,TRBV7-9,CASRNSQQGPEDTQYF
TRBJ1-2,TRBV7-9,CASSFRGANYGYTF
TRBJ2-6,TRBV29-1,CSPPGTRFSSGANVLTF
TRBJ1-2,TRBV6-5,CASSSDRGVLYGYTF
TRBJ2-3,TRBV19,CASRGTSGGTSSDTQYF
TRBJ2-1,TRBV28,CASSLGRGGLYNEQFF
TRBJ1-2,TRBV10-3,CAISEGTEIPRDYGYTF
TRBJ2-2,TRBV21-1,CASSASGLGGTGELFF
TRBJ1-1,TRBV6-1,CASRTTGGTGTEAFF
TRBJ2-1,TRBV10-1,CASSSGGDYNEQFF
TRBJ1-1,TRBV11-2,CASSRTGGKLTEAFF
TRBJ1-1,TRBV5-1,CASSPEARNTEAFF
TRBJ2-7,TRBV7-2,CASRDPSGGREYF
TRBJ2-3,TRBV18,CASSPQGQGSTDTQYF
TRBJ1-4,TRBV6-4,CASSDPGQDPNEKLFF
TRBJ2-1,TRBV7-7,CASSLDRSSYNEQFF
TRBJ2-7,TRBV7-8,CASSLGRLPLYEQYF
TRBJ2-2,TRBV25-1,CASTPTGPNTGELFF
TRBJ2-6,TRBV5-1,CASSRGSSGANVLTF
TRBJ2-3,TRBV4-3,CASSQLRGMEGDTQYF
TRBJ2-5,TRBV5-1,CASSLAEGGLGETQYF
TRBJ1-1,TRBV7-6,CASSLGGRDTEAFF
TRBJ2-3,TRBV10-1,CASSEGQTTDTQYF
TRBJ1-4,TRBV5-5,CASSLAAGGNEKLFF
TRBJ2-3,TRBV11-3,CASSLDGQATDTQYF
TRBJ1-5,TRBV2,CASSGGRHPQHF
TRBJ2-2,TRBV5-6,CASSRQGATGELFF
TRBJ1-2,TRBV6-1,CASSRPGQGHYGYTF
TRBJ1-6,TRBV15,CATSRDSTGVASPLHF
TRBJ2-7,TRBV2,CATQGRAYEQYF
TRBJ2-2,TRBV5-4,CASSLAAGRVGTGELFF